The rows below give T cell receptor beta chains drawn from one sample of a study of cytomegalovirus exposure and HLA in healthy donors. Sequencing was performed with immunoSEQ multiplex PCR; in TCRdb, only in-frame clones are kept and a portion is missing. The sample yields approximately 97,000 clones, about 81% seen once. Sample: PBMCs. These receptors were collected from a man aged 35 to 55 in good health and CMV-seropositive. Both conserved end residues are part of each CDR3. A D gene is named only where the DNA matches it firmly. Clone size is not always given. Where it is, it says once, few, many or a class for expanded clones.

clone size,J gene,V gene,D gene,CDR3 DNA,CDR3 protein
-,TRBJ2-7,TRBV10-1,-,TGCGCCAGCAGTAGGGGGACTACCGAATACGAGCAGTACTTC,CASSRGTTEYEQYF
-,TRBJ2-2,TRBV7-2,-,TGTGCCAGCAGCTTTCAGGGGTGGGGCACCGGGGAGCTGTTTTTT,CASSFQGWGTGELFF
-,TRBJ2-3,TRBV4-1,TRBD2,TGCGCCAGCAGCCTTGGACTAGCGGGAGGGCCGACAGATACGCAGTATTTT,CASSLGLAGGPTDTQYF
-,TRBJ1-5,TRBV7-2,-,TGTGCCAGCAGCTTTATCACAGGGTTGAGCAATCAGCCCCAGCATTTT,CASSFITGLSNQPQHF
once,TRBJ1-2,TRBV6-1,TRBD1,TGTGCCAGCACCACGACAGGGGGGGATAACAGCTACACCTTC,CASTTTGGDNSYTF
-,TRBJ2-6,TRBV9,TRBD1,TGTGCCAGCAGCTACCGGGACAGCCCCTCGTGGGCCAACGTCCTGACTTTC,CASSYRDSPSWANVLTF
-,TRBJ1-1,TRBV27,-,TGTGCCAGCAGTTTAACCGGGCACCTCGGGGTAGCTTTCTTT,CASSLTGHLGVAFF
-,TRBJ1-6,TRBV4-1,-,TGCGCCAGCAGCCAAGGGGCCAGGGTTACGCTCCTCCACTTT,CASSQGARVTLLHF
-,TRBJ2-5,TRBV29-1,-,TGCAGCGTTGACTATCAAGAGACCCAGTACTTC,CSVDYQETQYF
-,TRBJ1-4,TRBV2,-,TGTGCCAGCAGTGACCAGGGGCTTAATGAAAAACTGTTTTTT,CASSDQGLNEKLFF
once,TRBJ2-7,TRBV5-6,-,TGTGCCAGCAGCTTGGTTGGGGACTGGGACGAGCAGTACTTC,CASSLVGDWDEQYF
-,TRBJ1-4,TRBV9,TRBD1,TGTGCCAGCAGCGTAGGGTCAGGGGGCGACGAAAAACTGTTTTTT,CASSVGSGGDEKLFF
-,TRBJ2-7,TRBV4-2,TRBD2,TGTGCCAGCAGCCAAGAAGGGCTAGCGGGAGGGGGGTACGAGCAGTACTTC,CASSQEGLAGGGYEQYF
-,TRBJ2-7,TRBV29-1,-,TGCAGCGTGTCGAGGGGGAGGGGAACCTACGAGCAGTACTTC,CSVSRGRGTYEQYF
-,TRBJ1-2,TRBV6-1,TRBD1,TGTGCCAGCAGTGGGGGATCAGGGGGCTCTTGGGATGGCTACACCTTC,CASSGGSGGSWDGYTF
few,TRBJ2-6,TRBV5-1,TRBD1,TGCGCCAGCAGCCAAGCGGGACAGGGGGTTCCCGGGGCCAACGTCCTGACTTTC,CASSQAGQGVPGANVLTF
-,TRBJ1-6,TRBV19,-,TGTGCCAGTGGAGGTGCCTATTCACCCCTCCACTTT,CASGGAYSPLHF
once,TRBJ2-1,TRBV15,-,TGTGCCACCAGCGGATCTAGCATCTCCTACAATGAGCAGTTCTTC,CATSGSSISYNEQFF
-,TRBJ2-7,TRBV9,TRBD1,TGTGCCAGCAGCCCGGGACAGAGCTCCTACGAGCAGTACTTC,CASSPGQSSYEQYF
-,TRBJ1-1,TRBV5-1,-,TGCGCCAGCAGCTTAGGACACGTTTTGAACACTGAAGCTTTCTTT,CASSLGHVLNTEAFF
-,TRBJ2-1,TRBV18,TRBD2,TGTGCCAGCTCACGGACTAGCGGGAGGAATCCCAGCTCCTACAATGAGCAGTTCTTC,CASSRTSGRNPSSYNEQFF
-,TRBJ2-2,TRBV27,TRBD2,TGTGCCAGCAGCCCGGGGGGGGTCACCGGGGAGCTGTTTTTT,CASSPGGVTGELFF
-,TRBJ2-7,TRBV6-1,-,TGTGCCAGCAGTGCGACAGGTATCTCCTACGAGCAGTACTTC,CASSATGISYEQYF
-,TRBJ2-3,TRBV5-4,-,TGTGCCAGCAGCTTGGTCGGGAGCACAGATACGCAGTATTTT,CASSLVGSTDTQYF
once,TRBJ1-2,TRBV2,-,TGTGCCAGCTACCTGGGGCGGAATGGAAACTATGGCTACACCTTC,CASYLGRNGNYGYTF
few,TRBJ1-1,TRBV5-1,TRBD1,TGCGCCAGCAGCAATTTGGGGACAGGGACGAACACTGAAGCTTTCTTT,CASSNLGTGTNTEAFF
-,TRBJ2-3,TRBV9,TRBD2,TGTGCCAGCAGCGTAGGAAGTAGCGGGGGCACAGATACGCAGTATTTT,CASSVGSSGGTDTQYF
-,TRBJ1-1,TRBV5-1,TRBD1,TGCGCCAGCAGCCGGGGACAGGCTCTGAACACTGAAGCTTTCTTT,CASSRGQALNTEAFF
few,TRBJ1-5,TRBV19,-,TGTGCCAGTAGTATTGAGGGAAAGGGCCAGCCCCAGCATTTT,CASSIEGKGQPQHF
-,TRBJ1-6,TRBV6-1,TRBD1,TGTGCCAGCTATAGGACAGGGGGATACTCACCCCTCCACTTT,CASYRTGGYSPLHF
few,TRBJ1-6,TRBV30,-,TGTGCCTGGAGTGTATCAGGTCCCGGGGGTTCACCCCTCCACTTT,CAWSVSGPGGSPLHF
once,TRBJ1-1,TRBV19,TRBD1,TGTGCCAGTTCTAGGGGGCTGGGTGAAGCTTTCTTT,CASSRGLGEAFF
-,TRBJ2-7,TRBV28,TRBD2,TGTGCCAGCAGCCCTTGGGGGACTAGTGAGAGGCAGTACTTC,CASSPWGTSERQYF
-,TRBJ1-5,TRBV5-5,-,TGTGCCAGCAGCTTGTTTGGAGGGGACAATCAGCCCCAGCATTTT,CASSLFGGDNQPQHF
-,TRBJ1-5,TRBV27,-,TGTGCTAGCAGTTTCACGGGGGGCAATCAGCCCCAGCATTTT,CASSFTGGNQPQHF
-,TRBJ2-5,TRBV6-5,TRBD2,TGTGCCAGCAGTTTTCAGGGAGGGTCGGAGACCCAGTACTTC,CASSFQGGSETQYF
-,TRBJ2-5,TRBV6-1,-,TGTGCCAGCAGTGATGCGGGGGAGACCCAGTACTTC,CASSDAGETQYF
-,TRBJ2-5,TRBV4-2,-,TGTGCCAGCAGCCAGGGGGGTCCGGGAGAGACCCAGTACTTC,CASSQGGPGETQYF
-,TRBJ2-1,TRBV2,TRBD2,TGTGCCAGCAGTGTAGGTGGGACTAGCGGGTCTGGTGAGCAGTTCTTC,CASSVGGTSGSGEQFF
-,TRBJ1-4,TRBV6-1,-,TGTGCCACGGACTGGGGTGAAAAACTGTTTTTT,CATDWGEKLFF
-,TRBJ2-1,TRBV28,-,TGTGCCAGCAGTCCCCTGGCAGGTGCATACAATGAGCAGTTCTTC,CASSPLAGAYNEQFF
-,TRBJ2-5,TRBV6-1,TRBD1,TGTGCCAGCAGTGAATCATCAGGATTCGACAGGGGTTTAAGGGAGCAGTACTTC,CASSESSGFDRGLREQYF
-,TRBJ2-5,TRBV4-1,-,TGCGCCAGCAGCCGACAGGATAAAGGGGAGACCCAGTACTTC,CASSRQDKGETQYF
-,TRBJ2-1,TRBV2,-,TGTGCCAGCAGTGGTTACACAGGGAGCTCCTACAATGAGCAGTTCTTC,CASSGYTGSSYNEQFF
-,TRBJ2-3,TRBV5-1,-,TGCGCCAGCAGCTTGAGGGTTAGGGGTGGAAGCACAGATACGCAGTATTTT,CASSLRVRGGSTDTQYF